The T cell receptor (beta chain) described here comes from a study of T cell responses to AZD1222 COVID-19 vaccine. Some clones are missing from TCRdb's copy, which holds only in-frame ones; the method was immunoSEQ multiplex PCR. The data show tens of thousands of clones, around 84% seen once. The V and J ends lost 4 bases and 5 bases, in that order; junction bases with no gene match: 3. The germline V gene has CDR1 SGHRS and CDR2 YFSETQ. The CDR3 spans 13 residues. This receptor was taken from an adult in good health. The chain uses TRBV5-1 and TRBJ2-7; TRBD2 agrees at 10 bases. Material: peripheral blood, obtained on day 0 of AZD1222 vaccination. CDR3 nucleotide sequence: TGCGCCAGCAGCCTAGCGGGAGTCGACGAGCAGTACTTC. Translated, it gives CASSLAGVDEQYF.